This TCR beta chain emerged from a study of shared clonotypes between healthy human individuals. Study-wide results and limits: In the sorted subsets, rarefaction showed sequencing was incomplete despite large depth. Genetic and exposure-history diversity was limited by the small donor number.

Positively selected for CCR7, the CD45RO-negative cells used as naive CD8 cells excluded terminally differentiated effector memory CD45RA+ cells. CDR3 size: 12 residues. The V and J ends lost 5 bases and 5 bases respectively, with 9 bases between them. Germline V gene lookup returns CDR1 MGHDK and CDR2 SYGVNS. Each replicate PCR on the sorted subsets used roughly 190 ng DNA (around 30,000 T cell genomes). The data were produced by immunoSEQ multiplex PCR, yet TCRdb's version contains in-frame clones alone and is incomplete. The sample includes under 1 million clones, around 96% of them seen just once. About this clone: Its antigen is still unknown.

The chain employs TRBV25-1 and TRBJ1-1; the D is unclear. The source material was naive CD8+ T cells sorted from blood. This TCR derives from a man aged 25-45 years in good health. The CDR3 DNA follows: TGTGCCAGCAGTTACGGGTTTACTGAAGCTTTCTTT. It codes for CASSYGFTEAFF.